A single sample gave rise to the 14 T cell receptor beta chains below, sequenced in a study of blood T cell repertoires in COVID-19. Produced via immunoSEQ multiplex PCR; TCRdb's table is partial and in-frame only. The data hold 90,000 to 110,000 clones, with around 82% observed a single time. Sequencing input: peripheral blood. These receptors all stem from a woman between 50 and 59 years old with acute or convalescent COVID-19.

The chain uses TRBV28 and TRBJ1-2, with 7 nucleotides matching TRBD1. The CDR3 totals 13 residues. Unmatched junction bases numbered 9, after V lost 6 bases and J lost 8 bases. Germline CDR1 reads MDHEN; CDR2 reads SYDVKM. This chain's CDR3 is CASRLQGEWGYTF. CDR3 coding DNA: TGTGCCAGCAGGTTGCAGGGGGAGTGGGGCTACACCTTC.

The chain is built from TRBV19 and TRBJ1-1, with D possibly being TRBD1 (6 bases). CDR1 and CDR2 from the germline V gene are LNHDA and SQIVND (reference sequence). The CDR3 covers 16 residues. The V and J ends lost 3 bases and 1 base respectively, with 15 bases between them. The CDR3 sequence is CASSIPHGGANTEAFF. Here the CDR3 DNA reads TGTGCCAGTAGTATCCCCCACGGGGGGGCGAACACTGAAGCTTTCTTT.

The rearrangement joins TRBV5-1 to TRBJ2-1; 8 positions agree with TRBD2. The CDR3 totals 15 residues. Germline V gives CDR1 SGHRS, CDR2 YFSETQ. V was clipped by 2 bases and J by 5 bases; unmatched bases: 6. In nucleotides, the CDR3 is TGCGCCAGCAGCTTACTTAGCGGGGCAAACAATGAGCAGTTCTTC. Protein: CASSLLSGANNEQFF.

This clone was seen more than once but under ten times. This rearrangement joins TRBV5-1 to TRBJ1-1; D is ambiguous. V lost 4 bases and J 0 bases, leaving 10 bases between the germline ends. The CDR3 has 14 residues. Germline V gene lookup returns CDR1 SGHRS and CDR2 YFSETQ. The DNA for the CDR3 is TGCGCCAGCAGCAGGGAGCCCATGAACACTGAAGCTTTCTTT. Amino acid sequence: CASSREPMNTEAFF.

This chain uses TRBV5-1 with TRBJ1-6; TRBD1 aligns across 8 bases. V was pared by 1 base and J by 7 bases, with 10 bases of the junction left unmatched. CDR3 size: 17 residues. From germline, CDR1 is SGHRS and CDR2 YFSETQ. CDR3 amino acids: CASSLSSADRGNSPLHF. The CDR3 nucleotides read TGCGCCAGCAGCTTGTCATCTGCAGACAGGGGAAATTCACCCCTCCACTTT.

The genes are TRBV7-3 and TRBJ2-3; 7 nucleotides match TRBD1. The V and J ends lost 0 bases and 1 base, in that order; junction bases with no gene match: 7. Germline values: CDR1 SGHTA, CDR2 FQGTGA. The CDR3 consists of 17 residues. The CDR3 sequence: CASSLTRDSQGTDTQYF. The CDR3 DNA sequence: TGTGCCAGCAGCTTAACCAGGGACAGCCAGGGCACAGATACGCAGTATTTT.

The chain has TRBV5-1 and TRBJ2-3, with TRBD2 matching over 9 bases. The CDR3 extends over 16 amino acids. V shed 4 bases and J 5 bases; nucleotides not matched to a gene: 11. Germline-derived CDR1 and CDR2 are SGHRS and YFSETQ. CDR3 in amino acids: CASSLPAGGTLDTQYF. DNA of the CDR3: TGCGCCAGCAGCCTTCCAGCGGGGGGCACCTTAGATACGCAGTATTTT. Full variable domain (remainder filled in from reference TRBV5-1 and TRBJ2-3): KAGVTQTPRYLIKTRGQQVTLSCSPISGHRSVSWYQQTPGQGLQFLFEYFSETQRNKGNFPGRFSGRQFSNSRSEMNVSTLELGDSALYLCASSLPAGGTLDTQYFGPGTRLTVL.

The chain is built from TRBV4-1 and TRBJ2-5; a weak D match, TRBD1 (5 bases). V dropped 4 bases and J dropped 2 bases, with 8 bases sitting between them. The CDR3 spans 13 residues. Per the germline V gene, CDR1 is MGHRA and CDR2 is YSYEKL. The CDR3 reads CASSRGQQETQYF. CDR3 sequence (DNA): TGCGCCAGCAGCCGAGGACAACAAGAGACCCAGTACTTC.

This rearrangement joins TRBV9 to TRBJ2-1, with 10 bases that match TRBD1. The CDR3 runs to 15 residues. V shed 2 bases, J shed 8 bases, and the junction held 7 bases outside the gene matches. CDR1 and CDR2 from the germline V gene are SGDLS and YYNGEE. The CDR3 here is CASSVGTGAGHEQFF. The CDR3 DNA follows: TGTGCCAGCAGCGTCGGGACAGGGGCGGGTCATGAGCAGTTCTTC. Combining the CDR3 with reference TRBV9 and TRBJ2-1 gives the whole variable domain DSGVTQTPKHLITATGQRVTLRCSPRSGDLSVYWYQQSLDQGLQFLIQYYNGEERAKGNILERFSAQQFPDLHSELNLSSLELGDSALYFCASSVGTGAGHEQFFGPGTRLTVL.

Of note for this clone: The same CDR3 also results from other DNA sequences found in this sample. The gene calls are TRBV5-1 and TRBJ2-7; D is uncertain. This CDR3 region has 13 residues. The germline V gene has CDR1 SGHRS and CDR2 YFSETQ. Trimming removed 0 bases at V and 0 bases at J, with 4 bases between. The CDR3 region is CASSLAGSYEQYF. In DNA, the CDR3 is TGCGCCAGCAGCTTGGCAGGCTCCTACGAGCAGTACTTC.

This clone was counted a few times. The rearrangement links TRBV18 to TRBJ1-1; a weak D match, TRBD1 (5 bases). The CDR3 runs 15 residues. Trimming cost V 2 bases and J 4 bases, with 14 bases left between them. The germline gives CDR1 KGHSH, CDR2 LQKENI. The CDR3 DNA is TGTGCCAGCTCACCAACGGCGCAGGGCACCACTGAAGCTTTCTTT. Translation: CASSPTAQGTTEAFF.

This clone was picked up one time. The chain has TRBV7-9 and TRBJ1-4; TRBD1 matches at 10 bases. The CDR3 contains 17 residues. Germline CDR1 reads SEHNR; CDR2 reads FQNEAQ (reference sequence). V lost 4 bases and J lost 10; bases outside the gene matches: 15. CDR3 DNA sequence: TGTGCCAGCAGCTCGACTAAAACCGGGACAGGGGTGACAAAACTGTTTTTT. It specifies CASSSTKTGTGVTKLFF.

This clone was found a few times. DNA for the CDR3: TGTGCCAGCAGCCAAGCCCCCCAGGGTGGATGGACTGAAGCTTTCTTT. Translation: CASSQAPQGGWTEAFF. The chain has TRBV3-1 (or the pseudogene TRBV3-2) and TRBJ1-1; D is possibly TRBD1 (5 bases). The CDR3 totals 16 residues. Trimming took off 1 base at V and 5 bases at J, with 17 bases between the two ends. Germline CDR1 is LGHDT and CDR2 is YNNKEL (reference sequence).

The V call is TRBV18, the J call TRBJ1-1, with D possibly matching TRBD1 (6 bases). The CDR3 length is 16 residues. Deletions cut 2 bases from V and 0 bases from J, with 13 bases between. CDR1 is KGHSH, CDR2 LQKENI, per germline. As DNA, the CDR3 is TGTGCCAGCTCACCAAATCGGGACATCTTGAACACTGAAGCTTTCTTT. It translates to CASSPNRDILNTEAFF.